The rows below give T cell receptor gamma chains drawn from one sample of a study of Vδ1+ human thymocytes. TCRdb reanalysed the multiplex PCR reads with CATT. The repertoire consists of about 36,000 gamma-chain clones, with 20% to 25% occurring once and the leading ten covering 1.5% to 2%. What was sequenced was Vdelta1+ gamma-delta thymocytes from the thymus. The receptors were sampled from a girl under three years old who had congenital heart surgery. The CDR3 runs from the conserved cysteine through the conserved F or W. Clone size, where shown, is once, few, many, or a class for clones that have expanded.

J	size	V	DNA	CDR3
TRGJ1/TRGJ2	few	TRGV3	TGTGCCACCTGGGTTTGGGATTATAAGAAACTCTTT	CATWVWDYKKLF
TRGJ1/TRGJ2	-	TRGV8	TGTGCCACCTGGGATAGGCTGGATTATTATAAGAAACTCTTT	CATWDRLDYYKKLF
TRGJP1	-	TRGV8	TGTGCCACCTGGGAAGAGTTGAGGTTCAAGATATTT	CATWEELRFKIF
TRGJ1/TRGJ2	few	TRGV4	TGTGCCACCTGGGATGGGCCGGCTCTTTATAAGAAACTCTTT	CATWDGPALYKKLF
TRGJP2	-	TRGV9	TGTGCCTTGTGGGACCGACCGAGTAGTGATTGGATCAAGACGTTT	CALWDRPSSDWIKTF
TRGJ1/TRGJ2	few	TRGV9	TGTGCCCTGTGGGAGGTGCAACAATTGAAGAAACTCTTT	CALWEVQQLKKLF
TRGJ1/TRGJ2	-	TRGV4	TGTGCCGGGGACTATTATAAGAAACTCTTT	CAGDYYKKLF
TRGJ1/TRGJ2	-	TRGV9	TGTGCCTTGTGGGACGCCTCGGATTATAAGAAACTCTTT	CALWDASDYKKLF
TRGJP2	-	TRGV2	TGTGCCACCTGGGACGGTTCTGGTAGTGATTGGATCAAGACGTTT	CATWDGSGSDWIKTF
TRGJ1/TRGJ2	-	TRGV2	TGTGCCACCTGGGACGGGCCTAGGTATTATAAGAAACTCTTT	CATWDGPRYYKKLF
TRGJ1/TRGJ2	-	TRGV4	TGTGCCACCTGGGATGGGTGGGGCCGCTATAAGAAACTCTTT	CATWDGWGRYKKLF
TRGJP2	few	TRGV8	TGTGCCACCTGGGATCGTCCCGTTATAATTAGTGATTGGATCAAGACGTTT	CATWDRPVIISDWIKTF